The 13 T cell receptor beta chains below all came from one sample that was sequenced in a study of CD8+CD57+ T cells in acquired aplastic anemia. CDR3 and TCR beta VDJ profiling relied on genomic DNA as the template. TCRdb re-called the reads through MiXCR, storing one row per CDR3 protein. The table lists about 400,000 distinct CDR3 sequences, just under 70% of them singletons. Input material: sorted CD4+, CD8+, or CD8+CD57+ T cells (not recorded which) from PBMCs. The receptor source for this set is a human donor in good health, serving as a control.

Comments on this clonotype: The junction departs from the called germline gene at one end, perhaps through a read error. The J gene is TRBJ2-1, the V gene TRBV7-2, with 8 bases fitting TRBD1. The V gene's germline CDR1 is SGHTA and CDR2 FQGNSA. CDR3 length equals 15 residues. This chain's CDR3 is CASSPAQGEYNEHFF. The DNA of the CDR3 is TGTGCCAGCAGCCCTGCACAGGGGGAGTACAATGAGCACTTCTTC.

Details on this clonotype: An end of the junction does not agree with germline; a read error may underlie this. V is TRBV7-9 and J is TRBJ1-2, with a tentative D call TRBD1 (5 bases). The CDR3 consists of 13 residues. Germline V gene lookup returns CDR1 SEHNR and CDR2 FQNEAQ (reference sequence). In DNA form, the CDR3 reads TGTGCCAGCAGCTCGCGAGCGGGGGGACGGTACACATTC. Protein: CASSSRAGGRYTF.

As regards this clonotype: A much larger clone differs by one base, so this may be a read error. The CDR3: CASSQGPLTQHF. The CDR3 DNA sequence: TGTGCCAGCAGCCAGGGACCCCTCACGCAGCATTTT. This chain links TRBV6-5 with TRBJ2-3; TRBD1 is a possible D gene (5 bases). The last part of the DNA fits TRBJ1-5 better; the J call may be wrong. CDR3 length equals 12 residues. Germline lookup yields CDR1 MNHEY and CDR2 SVGAGI.

In its sample, this clonotype was seen many times. This chain links TRBV5-5 with TRBJ2-7, with D hard to call. The CDR3 is 15 amino acids. Trimming left V 2 bases short and J 0 bases short, with 12 bases between. The germline V gene encodes CDR1 SGHKS and CDR2 YYEKEE (reference sequence). The CDR3 sequence: CASSFQGVSSYEQYF. In DNA, the CDR3 is TGTGCCAGCAGCTTTCAAGGAGTTAGCTCCTACGAGCAGTACTTC.

This clonotype was recorded at least ten times. V is TRBV4-3 and J is TRBJ1-1, with TRBD1 as a possible D gene (6 bases). The CDR3 sequence is 14 residues long. The germline V gene has CDR1 LGHNA and CDR2 YSLEER. Trimming stripped 1 base from V and 7 bases from J, with 13 bases between. CDR3 region: CASSQVQGAREAFF. CDR3 coding DNA: TGCGCCAGCAGCCAAGTACAGGGAGCCCGTGAAGCTTTCTTT.

The J gene is TRBJ2-2, the V gene TRBV14; 10 bases line up with TRBD2. Trimming cost V 4 bases and J 1 base; bases outside gene matches: 3. The CDR3 extends over 16 amino acids. CDR1 and CDR2 (germline): SGHDN, FVKESK. CDR3 residues: CASSLIAGGNTGELFF. For the CDR3, the DNA is TGTGCCAGCAGCCTAATAGCGGGAGGGAACACCGGGGAGCTGTTTTTT.

J is TRBJ2-7 and V is TRBV20-1; D is unclear. Germline V gene lookup returns CDR1 DFQATT and CDR2 SNEGSKA (reference sequence). This CDR3 is 17 amino acids long. Trimming pared 6 bases from V and 6 bases from J, leaving 30 bases between. CDR3 loop: CSASRHQRQTTWGEQYF. CDR3 nucleotide sequence: TGCAGTGCCTCCCGCCACCAACGGCAAACCACGTGGGGCGAGCAGTACTTC.

CDR3 sequence: CATTGTDNSPLHF. DNA for the CDR3: TGTGCCACAACCGGGACGGATAATTCACCCCTCCACTTT. J is TRBJ1-6 and V is TRBV24-1, with TRBD1 as a possible D gene (5 bases). The CDR3 has 13 residues. Deletions cut 10 bases from V and 5 bases from J, with 11 bases between. CDR1 is KGHDR, CDR2 SFDVKD, per germline.

The V call is TRBV12-3 or TRBV12-4, the J call TRBJ1-2; D perhaps matches TRBD1 (6 bases). V was clipped by 6 bases and J by 4 bases, with 15 bases between them. The CDR3 extends over 14 amino acids. CDR3 sequence reads: CASRRERTVYGYTF. The CDR3 DNA reads TGTGCCAGCAGACGAGAGAGGACAGTCTATGGCTACACCTTC.

The rearrangement links TRBV5-4 to TRBJ2-7, with TRBD1 identical over 7 bases. The CDR3 extends over 15 amino acids. Germline-derived CDR1 and CDR2 are SGHNT and YYREEE (reference sequence). The junction had 7 bases not matched to a gene; V was cut back by 4 bases and J by 0 bases. The CDR3 bases are TGTGCCAGCAGCAAACGACAGGGCCCCTCCTACGAGCAGTACTTC. This gives the protein CASSKRQGPSYEQYF.

The genes are TRBV11-2 and TRBJ2-7, with no clear D. The germline V gene has CDR1 SGHAT and CDR2 FQNNGV. This CDR3 has 14 amino acids. Trimming took off 8 bases at V and 0 bases at J, with 14 bases between the two ends. The CDR3 loop is CASRFDGFSYEQYV. CDR3 nucleotide sequence: TGTGCCAGCCGATTCGATGGGTTCTCCTACGAGCAGTACGTC.

This chain links TRBV7-2 with TRBJ2-2, with D possibly TRBD1 on 6 matching bases. Germline V lookup: CDR1 SGHTA, CDR2 FQGNSA. Trimming stripped 5 bases from V and 14 bases from J, with 27 bases between. This CDR3 region has 16 residues. The CDR3 loop is CASSAGANPQNVGLFF. In DNA form, the CDR3 reads TGTGCCAGCAGCGCAGGGGCCAATCCGCAGAACGTTGGCCTGTTTTTT.

In its sample, this clonotype was seen once. V is TRBV7-2 and J is TRBJ2-1; 7 bases fit TRBD2. The CDR3 contains 15 residues. The V and J ends lost 2 bases and 15 bases, in that order; junction bases with no gene match: 16. Looked up from germline, CDR1 is SGHTA and CDR2 is FQGNSA. DNA of the CDR3: TGTGCCAGCAGCTTACGGGAGGCGGGGACCAACACCGGGTTCTTC. Protein product: CASSLREAGTNTGFF. Complete variable domain (other parts from reference TRBV7-2 and TRBJ2-1): GAGVSQSPSNKVTEKGKDVELRCDPISGHTALYWYRQSLGQGLEFLIYFQGNSAPDKSGLPSDRFSAERTGGSVSTLTIQRTQQEDSAVYLCASSLREAGTNTGFFGPGTRLTVL.